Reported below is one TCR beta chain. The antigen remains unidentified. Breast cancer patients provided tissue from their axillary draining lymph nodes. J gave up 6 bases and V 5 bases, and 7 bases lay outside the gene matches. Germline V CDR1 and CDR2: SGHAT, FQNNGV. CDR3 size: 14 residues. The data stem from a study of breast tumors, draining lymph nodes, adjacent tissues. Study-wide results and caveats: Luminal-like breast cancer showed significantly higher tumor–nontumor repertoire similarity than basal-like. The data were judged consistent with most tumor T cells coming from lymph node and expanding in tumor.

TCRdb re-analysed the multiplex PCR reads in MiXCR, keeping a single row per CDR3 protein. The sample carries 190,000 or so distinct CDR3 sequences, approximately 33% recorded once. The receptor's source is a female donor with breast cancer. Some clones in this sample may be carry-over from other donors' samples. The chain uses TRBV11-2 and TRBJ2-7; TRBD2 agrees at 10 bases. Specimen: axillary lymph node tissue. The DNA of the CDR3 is TGTGCCAGCAGCGGGAGCGGGGGGGCCTCCGAGCAGTACTTC. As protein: CASSGSGGASEQYF.